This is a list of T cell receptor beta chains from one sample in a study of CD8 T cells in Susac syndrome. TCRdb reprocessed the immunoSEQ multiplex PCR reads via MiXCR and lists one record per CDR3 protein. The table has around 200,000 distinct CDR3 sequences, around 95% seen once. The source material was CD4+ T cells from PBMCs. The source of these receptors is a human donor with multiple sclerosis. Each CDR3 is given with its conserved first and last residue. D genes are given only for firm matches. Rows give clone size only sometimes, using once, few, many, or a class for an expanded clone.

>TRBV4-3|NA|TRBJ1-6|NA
CASSSQGDSPLHF
TGCGCCAGCAGCTCACAGGGAGATTCACCCCTCCACTTT
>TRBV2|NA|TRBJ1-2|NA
CASSEMTEANYGYTF
TGTGCCAGCAGTGAAATGACAGAAGCTAACTATGGCTACACCTTC
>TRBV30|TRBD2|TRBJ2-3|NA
CACSGGAFTDTQYF
TGTGCCTGTAGCGGGGGGGCCTTCACAGATACGCAGTATTTT
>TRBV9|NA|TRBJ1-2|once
CASSVTDTNYGYTF
TGTGCCAGCAGCGTAACAGACACTAACTATGGCTACACCTTC
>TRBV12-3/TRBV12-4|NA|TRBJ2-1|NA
CASSPLWNEQFF
TGTGCCAGCAGCCCTCTTTGGAATGAGCAGTTCTTC
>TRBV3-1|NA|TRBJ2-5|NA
CASSQDGLAAETQYF
TGTGCCAGCAGCCAAGATGGGCTAGCTGCAGAGACCCAGTACTTC
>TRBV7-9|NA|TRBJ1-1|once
CASSPIQPNTEAFF
TGTGCCAGCAGCCCGATACAGCCGAACACTGAAGCTTTCTTT
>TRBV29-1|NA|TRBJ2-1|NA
CSVQNGIKDEQFF
TGCAGCGTCCAGAATGGCATAAAGGATGAGCAGTTCTTC
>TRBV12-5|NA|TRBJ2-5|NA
CASGPYLDPPRVETQYF
TGTGCTAGTGGTCCATACCTGGACCCCCCCAGGGTGGAGACCCAGTACTTC
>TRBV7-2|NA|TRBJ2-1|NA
CASSPPRVGMGNEQFF
TGTGCCAGCAGCCCCCCCCGGGTAGGGATGGGCAATGAGCAGTTCTTC
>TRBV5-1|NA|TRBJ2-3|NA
CASSFQDPLSTDTQYF
TGCGCCAGCAGCTTTCAAGATCCTCTTAGCACAGATACGCAGTATTTT
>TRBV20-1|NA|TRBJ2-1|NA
CSARGGPGNEQFF
TGCAGTGCTAGAGGTGGACCGGGCAATGAGCAGTTCTTC
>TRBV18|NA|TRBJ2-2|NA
CASSPQGTTGELFF
TGTGCCAGCTCACCACAGGGTACGACCGGGGAGCTGTTTTTT
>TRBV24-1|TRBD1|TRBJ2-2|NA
CATSDRWDSNTGELFF
TGTGCCACCAGTGATAGATGGGACAGCAACACCGGGGAGCTGTTTTTT
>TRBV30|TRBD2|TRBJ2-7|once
CAWRGTRDEQYF
TGTGCCTGGCGCGGGACTAGGGACGAGCAGTACTTC
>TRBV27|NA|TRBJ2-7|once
CASPSGRSSYEQYF
TGTGCCAGCCCGTCGGGGCGGAGCTCCTACGAGCAGTACTTC
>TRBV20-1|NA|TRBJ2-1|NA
CSARGGIGEQFF
TGCAGTGCTAGGGGGGGCATTGGTGAGCAGTTCTTC
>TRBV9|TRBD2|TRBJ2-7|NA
CASSVASGTYEQYF
TGTGCCAGCAGCGTAGCTAGCGGGACCTACGAGCAGTACTTC
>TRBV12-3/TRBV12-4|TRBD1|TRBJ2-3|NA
CASSSRDRGRTDTQYF
TGTGCCAGCAGTTCCCGGGACAGGGGGCGAACAGATACGCAGTATTTT
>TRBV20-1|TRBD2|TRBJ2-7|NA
CSARDPGGPYEQYF
TGCAGTGCTAGAGATCCGGGGGGGCCTTACGAGCAGTACTTC
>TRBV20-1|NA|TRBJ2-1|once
CSALRQESSYNEQFF
TGCAGTGCTCTCCGACAGGAAAGCTCCTACAATGAGCAGTTCTTC
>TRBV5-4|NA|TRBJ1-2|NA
CASSSQGRDGYTF
TGTGCCAGCAGCTCCCAAGGACGAGATGGCTACACCTTC
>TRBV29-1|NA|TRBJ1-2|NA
CSGALTGGYTF
TGCAGCGGTGCCCTTACAGGGGGCTACACCTTC
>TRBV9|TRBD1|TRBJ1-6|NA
CASSLQGQGMALHF
TGTGCCAGCAGTCTACAGGGGCAGGGTATGGCCCTCCACTTT
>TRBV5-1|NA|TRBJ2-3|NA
CASSLTPTNTQYF
TGCGCCAGCAGCCTAACCCCGACGAATACGCAGTATTTT
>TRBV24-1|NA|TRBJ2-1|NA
CATSDPRTGDNEQFF
TGTGCCACCAGTGATCCTAGGACGGGGGACAATGAGCAGTTCTTC
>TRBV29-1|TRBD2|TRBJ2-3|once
CSVDLSGASTDTQYF
TGCAGCGTTGATCTGAGCGGGGCAAGCACAGATACGCAGTATTTT
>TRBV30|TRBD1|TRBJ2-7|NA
CACQLFGTGVIEQYF
TGTGCCTGCCAACTCTTCGGGACAGGGGTTATCGAGCAGTACTTC
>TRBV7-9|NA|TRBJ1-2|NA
CASSQRTGPLNYGYTF
TGTGCCAGCAGCCAACGTACAGGGCCACTTAACTATGGCTACACCTTC
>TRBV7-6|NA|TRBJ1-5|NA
CASSLDFEGQPQHF
TGTGCCAGCAGCTTAGACTTTGAGGGTCAGCCCCAGCATTTT
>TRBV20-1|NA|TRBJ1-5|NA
CSAPTGGGQPQHF
TGCAGTGCCCCTACGGGGGGAGGTCAGCCCCAGCATTTT
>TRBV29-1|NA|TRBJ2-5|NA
CSILTHQETQYF
TGCAGCATATTGACTCACCAAGAGACCCAGTACTTC
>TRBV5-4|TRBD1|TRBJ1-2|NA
CASSVDRLYGYTF
TGTGCCAGCAGCGTGGACAGGTTATATGGCTACACCTTC
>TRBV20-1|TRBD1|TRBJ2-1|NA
CSATGTGRSEDGFF
TGCAGTGCGACCGGGACAGGGAGGTCCGAAGACGGGTTCTTC
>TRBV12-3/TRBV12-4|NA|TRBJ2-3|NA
CASTEGPRVTTDTQYF
TGTGCCAGCACCGAAGGTCCACGGGTTACCACAGATACGCAGTATTTT
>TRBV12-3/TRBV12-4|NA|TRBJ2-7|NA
CASSLEGGPYEQYF
TGTGCCAGCAGTTTAGAAGGAGGCCCCTACGAGCAGTACTTC
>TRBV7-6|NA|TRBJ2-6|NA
CASSVGDYGANVLTF
TGTGCCAGCAGCGTTGGGGATTATGGGGCCAACGTCCTGACTTTC
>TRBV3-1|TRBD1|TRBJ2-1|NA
CASSQVSRTGGNEQFF
TGTGCCAGCAGCCAGGTATCCAGGACAGGGGGCAATGAGCAGTTCTTC
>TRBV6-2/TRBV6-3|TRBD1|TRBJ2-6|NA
CASSSGGSGANVLTF
TGTGCCAGCAGTTCAGGGGGCTCTGGGGCCAACGTCCTGACTTTC
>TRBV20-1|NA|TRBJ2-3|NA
CSARDHLGYTDTQYF
TGCAGTGCTAGAGATCATCTGGGATACACAGATACGCAGTATTTT
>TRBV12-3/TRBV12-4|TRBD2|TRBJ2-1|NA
CASRASGGNNNEQFF
TGTGCCAGCAGAGCTAGCGGGGGGAACAACAATGAGCAGTTCTTC
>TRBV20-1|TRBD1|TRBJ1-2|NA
CSAEAQGRDGYTF
TGCAGTGCTGAAGCACAGGGGAGGGATGGCTACACCTTC
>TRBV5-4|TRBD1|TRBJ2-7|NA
CASSLGQGKYEQYF
TGTGCCAGCAGCCTAGGACAGGGTAAATACGAGCAGTACTTC
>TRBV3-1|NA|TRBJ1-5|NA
CASSQGRGGYNQPQHF
TGTGCCAGCAGCCAAGGGAGGGGAGGCTATAATCAGCCCCAGCATTTT
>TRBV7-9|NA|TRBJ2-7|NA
CASSLVYNEQYF
TGTGCCAGCAGCTTAGTTTATAACGAGCAGTACTTC
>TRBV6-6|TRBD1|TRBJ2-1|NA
CASTAGQASYNEQFF
TGTGCCAGCACCGCGGGACAGGCTTCCTACAATGAGCAGTTCTTC
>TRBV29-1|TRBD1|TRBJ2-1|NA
CSVDWGQGYNEQFF
TGCAGCGTTGATTGGGGACAGGGCTACAATGAGCAGTTCTTC
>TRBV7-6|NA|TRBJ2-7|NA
CASSPRLMGDEQYF
TGTGCCAGCAGCCCGCGTTTGATGGGTGACGAGCAGTACTTC
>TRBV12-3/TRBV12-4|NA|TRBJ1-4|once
CASSLDGGRGEKLFF
TGTGCCAGCAGCTTAGATGGGGGGCGCGGTGAAAAACTGTTTTTT
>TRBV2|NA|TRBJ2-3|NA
CASSPLSRRGRDTQYF
TGTGCCAGCAGTCCTTTGAGTAGGCGGGGTCGAGATACGCAGTATTTT
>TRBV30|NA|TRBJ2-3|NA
CAWSERKDTQYF
TGTGCCTGGAGTGAGCGCAAGGATACGCAGTATTTT
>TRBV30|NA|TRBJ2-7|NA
CAWSVTPTNEQYF
TGTGCCTGGAGTGTCACTCCGACTAACGAGCAGTACTTC
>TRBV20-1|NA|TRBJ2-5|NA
CSASAGPETQYF
TGCAGTGCATCCGCAGGGCCAGAGACCCAGTACTTC
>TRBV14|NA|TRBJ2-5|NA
CASSPKDKYQETQYF
TGTGCCAGCAGCCCAAAAGACAAGTACCAAGAGACCCAGTACTTC
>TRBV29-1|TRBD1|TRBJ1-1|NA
CSVGRTPGQGTEAFF
TGCAGCGTTGGACGTACACCGGGACAGGGGACTGAAGCTTTCTTT
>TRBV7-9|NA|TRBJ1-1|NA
CASSQGGQKAFF
TGTGCCAGCAGCCAAGGAGGACAGAAAGCTTTCTTT
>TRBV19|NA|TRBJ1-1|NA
CASSWAFTEAFF
TGTGCCAGTAGTTGGGCATTCACTGAAGCTTTCTTT
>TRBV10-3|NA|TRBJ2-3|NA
CAFKPADTQYF
TGTGCCTTCAAGCCAGCAGATACGCAGTATTTT
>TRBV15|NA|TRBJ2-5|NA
CATSRNLGTETQYF
TGTGCCACCAGCAGAAATCTCGGGACTGAGACCCAGTACTTC